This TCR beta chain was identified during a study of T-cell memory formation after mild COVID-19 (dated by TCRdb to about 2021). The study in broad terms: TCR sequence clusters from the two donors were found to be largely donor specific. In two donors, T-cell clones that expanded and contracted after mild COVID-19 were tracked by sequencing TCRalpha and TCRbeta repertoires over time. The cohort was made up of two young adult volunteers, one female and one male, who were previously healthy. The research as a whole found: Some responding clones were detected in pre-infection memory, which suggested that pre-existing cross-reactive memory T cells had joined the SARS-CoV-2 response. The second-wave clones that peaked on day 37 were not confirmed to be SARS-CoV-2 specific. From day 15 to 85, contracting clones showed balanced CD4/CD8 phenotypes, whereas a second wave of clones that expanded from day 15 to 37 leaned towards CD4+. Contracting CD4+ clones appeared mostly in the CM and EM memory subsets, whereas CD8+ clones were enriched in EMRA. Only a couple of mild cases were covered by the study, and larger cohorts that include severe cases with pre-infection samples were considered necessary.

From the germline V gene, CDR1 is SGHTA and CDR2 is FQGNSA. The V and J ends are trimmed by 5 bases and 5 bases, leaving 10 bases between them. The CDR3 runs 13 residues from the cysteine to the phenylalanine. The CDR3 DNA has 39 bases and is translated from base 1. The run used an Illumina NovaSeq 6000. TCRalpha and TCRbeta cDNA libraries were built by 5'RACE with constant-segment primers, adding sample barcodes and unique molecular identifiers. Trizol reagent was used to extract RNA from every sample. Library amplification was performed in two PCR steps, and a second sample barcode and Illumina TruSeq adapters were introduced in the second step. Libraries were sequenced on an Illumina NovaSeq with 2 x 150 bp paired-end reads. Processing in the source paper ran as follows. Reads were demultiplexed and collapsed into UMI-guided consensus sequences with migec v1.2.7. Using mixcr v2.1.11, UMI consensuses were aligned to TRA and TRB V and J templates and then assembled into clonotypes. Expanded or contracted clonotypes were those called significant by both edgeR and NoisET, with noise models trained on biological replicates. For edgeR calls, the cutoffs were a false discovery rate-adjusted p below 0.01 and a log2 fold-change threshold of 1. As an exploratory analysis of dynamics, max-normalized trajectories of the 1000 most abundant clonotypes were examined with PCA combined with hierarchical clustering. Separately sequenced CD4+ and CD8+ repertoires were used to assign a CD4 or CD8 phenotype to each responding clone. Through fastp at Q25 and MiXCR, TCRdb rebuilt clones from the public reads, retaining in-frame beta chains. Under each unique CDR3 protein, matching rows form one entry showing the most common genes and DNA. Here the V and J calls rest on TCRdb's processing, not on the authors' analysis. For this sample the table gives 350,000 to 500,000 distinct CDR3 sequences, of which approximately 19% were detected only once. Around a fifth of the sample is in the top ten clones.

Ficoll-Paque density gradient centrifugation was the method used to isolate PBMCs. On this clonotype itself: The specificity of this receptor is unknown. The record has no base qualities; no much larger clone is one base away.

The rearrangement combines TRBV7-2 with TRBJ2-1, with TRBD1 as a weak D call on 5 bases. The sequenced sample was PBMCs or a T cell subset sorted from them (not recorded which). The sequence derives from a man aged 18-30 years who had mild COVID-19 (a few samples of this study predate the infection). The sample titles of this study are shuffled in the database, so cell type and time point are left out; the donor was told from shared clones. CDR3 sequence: CASSMGLNNEQFF. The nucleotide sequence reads TGTGCCAGCAGCATGGGGCTCAACAATGAGCAGTTCTTC.